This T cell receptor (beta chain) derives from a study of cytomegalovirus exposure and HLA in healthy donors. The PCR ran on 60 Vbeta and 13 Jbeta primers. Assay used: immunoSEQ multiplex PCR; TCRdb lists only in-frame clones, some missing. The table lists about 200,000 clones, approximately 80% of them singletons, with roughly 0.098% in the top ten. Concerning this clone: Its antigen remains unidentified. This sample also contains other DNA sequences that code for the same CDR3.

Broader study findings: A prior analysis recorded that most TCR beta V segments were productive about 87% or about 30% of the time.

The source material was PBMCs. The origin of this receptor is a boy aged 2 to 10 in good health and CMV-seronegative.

This CDR3 is CASSPLLRGNKNIQYF. CDR3 in DNA: TGCGCCAGCAGCCCCCTATTACGGGGAAACAAAAACATTCAGTACTTC. The J gene is TRBJ2-4, the V gene TRBV4-1; D possibly corresponds to TRBD2 (5 bases). Trimming cost V 4 bases and J 3 bases, with 16 bases left between them. Per the germline V gene, CDR1 is MGHRA and CDR2 is YSYEKL. This CDR3 is built from 16 residues.